What follows is one T cell receptor (beta chain) and its context. Its cognate antigen has yet to be identified. The sample holds no much larger clone one base away, and base qualities are not on file. Another Seattle source contributed samples from volunteer blood donors who had recovered from COVID-19. Collaborating institutions collected whole blood in K2EDTA tubes following their own protocols. Collaborator samples were shipped for TCRbeta analysis as frozen whole blood, isolated PBMCs, or DNA extracted from either sample type. TCRbeta CDR3 regions were amplified from genomic DNA using the immunoSEQ Assay, a bias-controlled multiplex PCR. On the study's bioinformatics: The number of nucleated cells in each sample was estimated from the amplification of reference gene primers within the assay. To quantify the absolute abundance of each unique TCRbeta CDR3 rearrangement, sequence reads were collapsed and filtered. Productive Simpson clonality was computed per sample as the square root of Simpson's diversity index over productive rearrangements. TCRdb took this table from immuneACCESS and kept in-frame rearrangements with V and J called. Such tables lack part of the clones; where checked against another copy, unresolved V genes explain under half of the gap, and the rest is unexplained. The V and J calls and clone size come from that table; D and trimming were worked out from the DNA. Within this sample are hundreds of thousands of clones, with roughly 90% of them counted one time only. Together, the top ten hold just over 7% of the sample.

This entry comes from a study of blood T cell repertoires in COVID-19 (TCRdb year 2020). Concerning the study at large: Samples covering the acute and convalescent phases of COVID-19 were provided by collaborators in the United States, Italy and Spain. The material from the prospective study consisted of cDNA or gDNA derived from T cells, B-cell-depleted T cells, or PBMCs. The dataset comprised deeply sampled blood TCRbeta repertoires from subjects exposed to, actively infected with, or recovered from COVID-19. A freely available public database, intended as a resource for researchers studying the immune response to SARS-CoV-2, is where the repertoires were released. The samples were drawn from the first 160 participants of the ongoing ImmuneRACE study and from over a thousand subjects provided by 6 global collaborators. The sample metadata nearly always contained a de-identified subject ID, COVID-19 status, age in years and sex. HLA class I and class II types, where available, came from metadata supplied by the sample provider rather than from assay-based typing.

Points the paper makes about the study in general: Clinical and demographic metadata were provided uncurated, with the amount varying by source and participant.

Including cysteine and phenylalanine, the CDR3 has 17 amino acids. The sequence is cut down to CDR3 DNA, 51 bases in frame from base 1. The germline V end is reduced by 7 bases and the J end by 4 bases; junction bases left unmatched: 18. Looking up the germline V gene yields CDR1 MRHNA and CDR2 SNTAGT. This chain joins TRBV6-4 to TRBJ1-2; TRBD1 lines up with 7 middle nucleotides. The sample was peripheral blood. This receptor was taken from a man aged 55-75 years who had recovered from COVID-19. The sequenced DNA is TGTGCCAGCATCGAACAGGGGATTGTGGGGTCTGGCTATGGCTACACCTTC. This sequence encodes CASIEQGIVGSGYGYTF.